These T cell receptor beta chains were read from a single sample in a study of patients and donors after allogeneic stem cell transplantation. TCRdb passed the RT-PCR reads through MiXCR, listing each CDR3 protein once. The data show approximately 210,000 distinct CDR3 sequences, with less than 45% seen just once and 33% held by the top ten. The source material was blood, either unsorted or a sorted T cell fraction (not recorded which). The receptors were sampled from a human donor who was either an allogeneic HSCT recipient or a stem cell or donor lymphocyte infusion donor (not recorded which). It is not recorded whose cells these are; they may come from a transplant donor. The CDR3 runs from the conserved cysteine through the conserved F or W. D genes are given only for firm matches. The listing skips clone size in some rows; elsewhere it reads once, few, many or a size class.

clone_size	d_call	j_call	v_call	cdr3_aa	cdr3_nt
NA	NA	TRBJ1-1	TRBV20-1	CSARDVAGANTEAFF	TGCAGTGCTAGAGACGTCGCGGGCGCGAACACTGAAGCTTTCTTT
NA	NA	TRBJ1-5	TRBV4-3	CASSQAQAQPQHF	TGCGCCAGCAGCCAAGCTCAGGCTCAGCCCCAGCATTTT
NA	TRBD2	TRBJ2-2	TRBV9	CASSVGRAGELFF	TGTGCCAGCAGCGTCGGGAGGGCCGGGGAGCTGTTTTTT
NA	NA	TRBJ1-5	TRBV7-9	CASSLGTAINQPQHF	TGTGCCAGCAGCTTAGGGACAGCTATAAATCAGCCCCAGCATTTT
many	NA	TRBJ2-7	TRBV9	CASSVGTFSYEQYF	TGTGCCAGCAGCGTAGGCACGTTCTCCTACGAGCAGTACTTC
NA	NA	TRBJ1-2	TRBV7-2	CASRTAESGRGYGYTF	TGTGCCAGCAGAACAGCAGAGAGTGGTCGTGGCTATGGCTACACCTTC
NA	NA	TRBJ2-7	TRBV12-3/TRBV12-4	CASTSGIRAYEQYF	TGTGCCAGCACCTCGGGAATTAGGGCCTACGAGCAGTACTTC
NA	NA	TRBJ1-2	TRBV20-1	CSARDRNKLNYGYTF	TGCAGTGCCAGGGACCGAAATAAACTAAACTATGGCTACACCTTC
NA	NA	TRBJ2-3	TRBV5-1	CASSSLGEGRTDTQYF	TGCGCCAGCAGCTCCCTGGGCGAAGGCCGCACAGATACGCAGTATTTT
NA	NA	TRBJ2-4	TRBV3-1	CASSQELGAFNIQYF	TGTGCCAGCAGCCAAGAACTGGGCGCCTTCAACATTCAGTACTTC
NA	TRBD1	TRBJ2-7	TRBV20-1	CSARAYLGQGDEQYF	TGCAGTGCTAGAGCCTACTTGGGACAGGGCGACGAGCAGTACTTC
few	NA	TRBJ2-1	TRBV5-6	CASSLPGASYNEQFF	TGTGCCAGCAGCCTGCCCGGGGCATCGTACAATGAGCAGTTCTTC
NA	TRBD1	TRBJ2-7	TRBV29-1	CSFASDRSEQYF	TGCAGCTTTGCGTCGGACAGGAGCGAGCAGTACTTC
few	TRBD1	TRBJ2-5	TRBV11-2	CASSLRRQGAFETQYF	TGTGCCAGCAGCTTACGCCGACAGGGGGCGTTTGAGACCCAGTACTTC
few	NA	TRBJ1-5	TRBV29-1	CSVKLQGYQPQHF	TGCAGCGTTAAATTACAGGGATATCAGCCCCAGCATTTT
few	NA	TRBJ2-7	TRBV15	CATSRGGSYEQYF	TGTGCCACCAGCAGAGGTGGCAGCTACGAGCAGTACTTC
NA	NA	TRBJ1-5	TRBV12-3/TRBV12-4	CASSLQSALSNQPQHF	TGTGCCAGCAGTTTGCAGAGTGCGCTTAGCAATCAGCCCCAGCATTTT
NA	NA	TRBJ1-1	TRBV11-2	CASSLDWPGMNTEAFF	TGTGCCAGCAGCTTAGATTGGCCAGGGATGAACACTGAAGCTTTCTTT
NA	NA	TRBJ1-5	TRBV4-1	CASSQYPEGNQPQHF	TGCGCCAGCAGCCAATACCCCGAAGGCAATCAGCCCCAGCATTTT
few	NA	TRBJ2-3	TRBV6-2/TRBV6-3	CASSYSSARTDTQYF	TGTGCCAGCAGTTACTCCAGCGCCCGCACAGATACGCAGTATTTT
NA	NA	TRBJ1-3	TRBV10-3	CAISPGEAGNTIYF	TGTGCCATCAGTCCGGGGGAAGCTGGAAACACCATATATTTT
NA	TRBD1	TRBJ2-7	TRBV6-6	CASSHDYRGTSGEQYF	TGTGCCAGCAGTCACGATTACAGGGGAACTTCGGGCGAGCAGTACTTC
NA	NA	TRBJ2-5	TRBV29-1	CSVEGGNSAQETQYF	TGCAGCGTTGAAGGGGGGAATAGCGCTCAAGAGACCCAGTACTTC
NA	NA	TRBJ1-2	TRBV19	CASSRSGSPYGYTF	TGTGCCAGTAGTCGATCCGGGTCCCCCTATGGCTACACCTTC
NA	TRBD2	TRBJ2-2	TRBV9	CASSAPGGLAGVFTGELFF	TGTGCCAGCAGCGCCCCTGGTGGACTAGCGGGAGTGTTCACCGGGGAGCTGTTTTTT
NA	NA	TRBJ2-1	TRBV4-2	CASSHQDNEQFF	TGTGCCAGCAGCCACCAGGACAATGAGCAGTTCTTC
NA	NA	TRBJ1-2	TRBV12-3/TRBV12-4	CASSLRDPTYLNYGYTF	TGTGCCAGCAGTTTAAGGGATCCGACCTACCTTAACTATGGCTACACCTTC
few	NA	TRBJ1-1	TRBV19	CASTYGGNTEAFF	TGTGCCAGTACCTATGGGGGGAACACTGAAGCTTTCTTT
NA	NA	TRBJ2-1	TRBV24-1	CATSDTLYNEQFF	TGTGCCACCAGTGATACATTGTACAATGAGCAGTTCTTC
NA	NA	TRBJ1-1	TRBV14	CASSQASSNTEAFF	TGTGCCAGCAGCCAAGCCAGTTCGAACACTGAAGCTTTCTTT
NA	NA	TRBJ2-2	TRBV28	CASQQPNTGELFF	TGTGCCAGCCAACAGCCGAACACCGGGGAGCTGTTTTTT
few	NA	TRBJ1-2	TRBV3-1	CASSPGGENYGYTF	TGTGCCAGCAGCCCAGGTGGGGAAAACTATGGCTACACCTTC
few	NA	TRBJ1-1	TRBV12-3/TRBV12-4	CASSHGLGGNTEAFF	TGTGCCAGCAGTCATGGTCTTGGGGGGAACACTGAAGCTTTCTTT
few	TRBD1	TRBJ1-4	TRBV29-1	CSATGGDEKLFF	TGCAGCGCCACAGGGGGCGACGAAAAACTGTTTTTT
NA	NA	TRBJ1-4	TRBV4-3	CASSQDISGSFNEKLFF	TGCGCCAGCAGCCAAGATATATCCGGGTCTTTTAATGAAAAACTGTTTTTT
NA	NA	TRBJ2-4	TRBV6-2/TRBV6-3	CASSRSGPPGDIQYF	TGTGCCAGCAGCCGTTCCGGACCCCCTGGAGACATTCAGTACTTC